This section outlines one TCR beta chain sequence together with its context. The antigen is undetermined. TCRdb reprocessed the reads via MiXCR and lists one record per CDR3 protein. The sample consists of approximately 910,000 distinct CDR3 sequences, more than 25% of them appearing once. This sample is part of a study of T cell repertoires in cytomegalovirus infection. In the study overall: Recently identified HLA-C-restricted CMV epitopes and well-studied HLA-B-restricted CMV epitopes were used by the study. Carrying CMV and the relevant HLA type showed in public TCR beta signatures. Overall study results and limits: HLA-C-restricted CMV-specific TCR beta clonotypes were dominant in the ex vivo response. The cumulative frequency of public TCR beta families distinguished individuals who carried CMV together with the relevant HLA.

The input for sequencing was cultured CD8+ T cells from PBMCs, taken from culture after CMV antigen stimulation. The source of this sequence is a human donor in good health (CMV status not recorded). Some clones in this sample may be carry-over from other donors' samples.

The CDR3 is CASSGQGARYEQYF. The CDR3 DNA is TGCGCCAGCAGTGGACAGGGGGCTAGGTACGAGCAGTACTTC. The J gene is TRBJ2-7, the V gene TRBV5-1, with 11 bases lining up with TRBD1. CDR3 length: 14 residues. CDR1 is SGHRS, CDR2 YFSETQ, per germline. Unmatched junction bases numbered 5, after V lost 5 bases and J lost 4 bases.